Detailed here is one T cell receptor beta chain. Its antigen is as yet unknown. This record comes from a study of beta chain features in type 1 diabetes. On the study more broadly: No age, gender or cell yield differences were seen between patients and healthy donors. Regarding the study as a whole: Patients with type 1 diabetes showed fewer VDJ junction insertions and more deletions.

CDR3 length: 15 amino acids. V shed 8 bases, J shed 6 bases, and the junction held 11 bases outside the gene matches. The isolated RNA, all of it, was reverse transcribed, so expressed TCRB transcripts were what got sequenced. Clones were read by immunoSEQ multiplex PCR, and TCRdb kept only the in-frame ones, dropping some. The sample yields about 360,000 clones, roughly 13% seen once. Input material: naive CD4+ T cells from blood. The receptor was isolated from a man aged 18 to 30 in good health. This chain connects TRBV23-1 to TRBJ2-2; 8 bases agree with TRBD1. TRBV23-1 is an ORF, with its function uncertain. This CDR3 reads CASRKQGVISGELFF. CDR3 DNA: TGCGCCAGCCGAAAACAGGGGGTTATCTCCGGGGAGCTGTTTTTT.